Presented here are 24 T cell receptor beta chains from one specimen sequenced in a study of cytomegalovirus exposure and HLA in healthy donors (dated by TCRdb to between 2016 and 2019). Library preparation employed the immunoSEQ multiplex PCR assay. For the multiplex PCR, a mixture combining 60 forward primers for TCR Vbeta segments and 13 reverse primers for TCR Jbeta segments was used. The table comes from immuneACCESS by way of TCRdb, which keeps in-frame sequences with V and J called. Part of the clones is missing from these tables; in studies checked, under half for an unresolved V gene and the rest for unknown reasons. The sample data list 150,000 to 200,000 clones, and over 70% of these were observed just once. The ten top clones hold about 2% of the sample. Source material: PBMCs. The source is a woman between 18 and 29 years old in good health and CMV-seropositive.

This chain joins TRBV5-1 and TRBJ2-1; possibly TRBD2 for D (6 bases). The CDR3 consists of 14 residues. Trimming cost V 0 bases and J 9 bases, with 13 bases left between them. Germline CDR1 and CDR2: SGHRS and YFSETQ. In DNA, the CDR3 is TGCGCCAGCAGCTTGGTAGGAGGGGCGGGTGAGCAGTTCTTC. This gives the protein CASSLVGGAGEQFF.

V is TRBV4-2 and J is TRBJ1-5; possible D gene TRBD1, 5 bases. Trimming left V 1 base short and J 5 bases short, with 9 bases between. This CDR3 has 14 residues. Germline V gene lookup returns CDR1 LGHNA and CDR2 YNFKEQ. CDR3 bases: TGTGCCAGCAGCCAAGCCAGGGTAGATCAGCCCCAGCATTTT. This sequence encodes CASSQARVDQPQHF.

The CDR3 is CASMGLRNTIYF. CDR3 DNA sequence: TGTGCCAGTATGGGGCTACGAAACACCATATATTTT. The chain recombines TRBV19 with TRBJ1-3; D is possibly TRBD1 (5 bases). Trimming left V 7 bases short and J 5 bases short, with 9 bases between. This CDR3 comprises 12 residues. Germline V CDR1 and CDR2: LNHDA, SQIVND (reference sequence).

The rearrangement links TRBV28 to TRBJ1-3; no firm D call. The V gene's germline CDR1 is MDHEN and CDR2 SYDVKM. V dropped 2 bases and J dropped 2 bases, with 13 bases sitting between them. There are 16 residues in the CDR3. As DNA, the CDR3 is TGTGCCAGCAGTTTAGGCATTCAGAACACTGGAAACACCATATATTTT. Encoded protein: CASSLGIQNTGNTIYF.

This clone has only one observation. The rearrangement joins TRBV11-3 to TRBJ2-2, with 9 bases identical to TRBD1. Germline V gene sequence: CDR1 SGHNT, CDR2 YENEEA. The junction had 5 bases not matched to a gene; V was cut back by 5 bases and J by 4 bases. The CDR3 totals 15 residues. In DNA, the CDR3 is TGTGCCAGCAGCCCCAGGACAGGGGCCACCGGGGAGCTGTTTTTT. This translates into CASSPRTGATGELFF.

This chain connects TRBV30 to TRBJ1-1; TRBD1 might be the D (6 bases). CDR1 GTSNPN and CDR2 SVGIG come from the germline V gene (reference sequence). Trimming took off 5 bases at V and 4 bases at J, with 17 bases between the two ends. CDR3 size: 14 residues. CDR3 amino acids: CAWGRGRSFTEAFF. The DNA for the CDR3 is TGTGCCTGGGGGCGGGGGCGGTCGTTCACTGAAGCTTTCTTT. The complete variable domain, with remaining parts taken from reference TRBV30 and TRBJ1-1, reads SQTIHQWPATLVQPVGSPLSLECTVEGTSNPNLYWYRQAAGRGLQLLFYSVGIGQISSEVPQNLSASRPQDRQFILSSKKLLLSDSGFYLCAWGRGRSFTEAFFGQGTRLTVV.

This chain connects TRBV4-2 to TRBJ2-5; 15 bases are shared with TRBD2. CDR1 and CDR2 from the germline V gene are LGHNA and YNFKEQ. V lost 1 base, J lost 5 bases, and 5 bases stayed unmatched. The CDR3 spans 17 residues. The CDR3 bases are TGTGCCAGCAGCCAAGGAGGACTAGCGGGGGGGGAGGAGACCCAGTACTTC. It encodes CASSQGGLAGGEETQYF.

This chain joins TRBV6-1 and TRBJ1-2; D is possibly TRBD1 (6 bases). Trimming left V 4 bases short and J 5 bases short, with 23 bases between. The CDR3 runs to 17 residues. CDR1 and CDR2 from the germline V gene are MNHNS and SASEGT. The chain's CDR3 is CASSVHRPTGTTYGYTF. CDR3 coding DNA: TGTGCCAGCAGTGTACACCGACCGACCGGGACAACTTATGGCTACACCTTC.

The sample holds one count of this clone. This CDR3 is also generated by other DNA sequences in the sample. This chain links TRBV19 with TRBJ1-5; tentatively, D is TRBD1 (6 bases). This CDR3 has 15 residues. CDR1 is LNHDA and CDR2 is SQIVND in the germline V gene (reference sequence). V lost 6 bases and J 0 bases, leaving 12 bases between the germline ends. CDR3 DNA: TGTGCCAGTAGCACTACAGGGAATAGCAATCAGCCCCAGCATTTT. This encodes CASSTTGNSNQPQHF.

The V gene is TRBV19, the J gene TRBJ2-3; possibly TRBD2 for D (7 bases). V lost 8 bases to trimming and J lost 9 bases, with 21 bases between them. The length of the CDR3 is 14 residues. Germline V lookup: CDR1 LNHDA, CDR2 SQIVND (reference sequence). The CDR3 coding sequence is TGTGCCAGTTCTCGGGGGGCGGAAAGATACACGCAGTATTTT. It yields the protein CASSRGAERYTQYF.

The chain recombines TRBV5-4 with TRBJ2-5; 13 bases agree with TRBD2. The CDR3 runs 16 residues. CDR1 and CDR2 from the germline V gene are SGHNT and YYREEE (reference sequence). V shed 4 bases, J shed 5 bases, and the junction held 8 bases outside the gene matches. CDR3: CASSPGTSGVQETQYF. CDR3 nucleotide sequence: TGTGCCAGCAGCCCCGGGACTAGCGGGGTCCAGGAGACCCAGTACTTC.

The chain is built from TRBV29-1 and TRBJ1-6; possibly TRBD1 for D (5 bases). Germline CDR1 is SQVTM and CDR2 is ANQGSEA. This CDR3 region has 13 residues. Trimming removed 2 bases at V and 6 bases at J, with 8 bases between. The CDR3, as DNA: TGCAGCGTTGAATCAGGGATTAATTCACCCCTCCACTTT. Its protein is CSVESGINSPLHF.

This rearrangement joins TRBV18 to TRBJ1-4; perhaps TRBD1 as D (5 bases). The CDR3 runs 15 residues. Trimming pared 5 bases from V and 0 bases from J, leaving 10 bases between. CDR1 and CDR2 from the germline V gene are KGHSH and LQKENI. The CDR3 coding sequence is TGTGCCAGCTCAGAAACAGGACCAACTAATGAAAAACTGTTTTTT. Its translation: CASSETGPTNEKLFF.

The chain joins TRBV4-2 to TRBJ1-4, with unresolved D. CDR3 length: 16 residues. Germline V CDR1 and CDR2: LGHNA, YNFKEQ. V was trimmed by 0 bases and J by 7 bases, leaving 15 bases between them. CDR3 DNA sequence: TGTGCCAGCAGCCAAGAGAGAGGAGAAGGGAGTGAAAAACTGTTTTTT. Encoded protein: CASSQERGEGSEKLFF.

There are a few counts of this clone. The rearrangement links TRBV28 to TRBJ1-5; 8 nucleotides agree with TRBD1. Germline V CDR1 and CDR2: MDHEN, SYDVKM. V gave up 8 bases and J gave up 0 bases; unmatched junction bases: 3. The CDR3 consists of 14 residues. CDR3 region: CASRDRYSNQPQHF. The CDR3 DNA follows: TGTGCCAGCCGGGACAGGTATAGCAATCAGCCCCAGCATTTT.

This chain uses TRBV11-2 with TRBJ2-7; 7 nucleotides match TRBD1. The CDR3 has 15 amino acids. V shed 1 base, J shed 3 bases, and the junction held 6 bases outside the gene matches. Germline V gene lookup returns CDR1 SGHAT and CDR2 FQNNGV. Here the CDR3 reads CASSLVQGTFYEQYF. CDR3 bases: TGTGCCAGCAGCTTAGTACAGGGGACCTTCTACGAGCAGTACTTC.

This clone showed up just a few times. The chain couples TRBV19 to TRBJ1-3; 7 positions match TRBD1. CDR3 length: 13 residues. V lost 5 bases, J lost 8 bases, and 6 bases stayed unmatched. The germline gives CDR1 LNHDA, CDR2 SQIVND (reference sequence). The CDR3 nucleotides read TGTGCCAGTAGTGGGACAGTATTGGACACCATATATTTT. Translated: CASSGTVLDTIYF.

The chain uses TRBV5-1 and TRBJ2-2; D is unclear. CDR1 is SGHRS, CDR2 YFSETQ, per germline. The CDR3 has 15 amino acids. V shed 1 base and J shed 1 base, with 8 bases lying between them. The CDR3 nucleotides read TGCGCCAGCAGCTTGAACAATATGAACACCGGGGAGCTGTTTTTT. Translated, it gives CASSLNNMNTGELFF.

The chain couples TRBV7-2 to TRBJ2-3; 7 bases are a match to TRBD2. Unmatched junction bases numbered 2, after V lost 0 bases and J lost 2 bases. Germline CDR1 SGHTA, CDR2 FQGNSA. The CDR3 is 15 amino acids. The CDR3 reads CASSLAAGDTDTQYF. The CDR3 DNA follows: TGTGCCAGCAGCTTAGCGGCGGGGGACACAGATACGCAGTATTTT.

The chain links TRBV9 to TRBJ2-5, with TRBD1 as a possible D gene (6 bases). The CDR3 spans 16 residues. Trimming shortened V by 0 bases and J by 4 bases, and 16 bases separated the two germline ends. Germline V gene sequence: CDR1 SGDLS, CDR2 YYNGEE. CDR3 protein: CASSVGVGAGTETQYF. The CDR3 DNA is TGTGCCAGCAGCGTAGGGGTGGGGGCAGGGACAGAGACCCAGTACTTC.

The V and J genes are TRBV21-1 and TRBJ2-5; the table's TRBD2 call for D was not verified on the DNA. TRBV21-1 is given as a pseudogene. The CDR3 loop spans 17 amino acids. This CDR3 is CASSKGVTSPPQETQYF. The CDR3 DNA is TGTGCCAGCAGCAAAGGTGTCACTAGCCCCCCACAAGAGACCCAGTACTTC.

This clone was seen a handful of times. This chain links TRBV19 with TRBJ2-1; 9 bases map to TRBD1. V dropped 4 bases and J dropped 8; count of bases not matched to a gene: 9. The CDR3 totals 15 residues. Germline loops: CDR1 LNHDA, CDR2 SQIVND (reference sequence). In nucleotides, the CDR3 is TGTGCCAGTAGTAGGGAGGACAGGGGATGGGATGAGCAGTTCTTC. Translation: CASSREDRGWDEQFF.

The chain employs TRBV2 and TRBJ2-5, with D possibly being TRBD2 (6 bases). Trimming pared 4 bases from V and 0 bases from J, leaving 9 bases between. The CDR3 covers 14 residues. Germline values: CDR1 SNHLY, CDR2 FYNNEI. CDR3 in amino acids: CASSGWTNQETQYF. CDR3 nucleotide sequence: TGTGCCAGCAGTGGGTGGACTAACCAAGAGACCCAGTACTTC.

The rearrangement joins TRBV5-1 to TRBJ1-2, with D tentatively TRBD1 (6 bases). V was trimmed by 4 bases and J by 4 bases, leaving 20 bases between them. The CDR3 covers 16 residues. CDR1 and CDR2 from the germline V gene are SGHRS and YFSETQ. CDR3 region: CASSPGQPAPGYGYTF. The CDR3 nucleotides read TGCGCCAGCAGCCCAGGACAGCCGGCCCCGGGCTATGGCTACACCTTC.